This T cell receptor (beta chain) was captured by sequencing in a study of PD-1 blockade in classical Hodgkin lymphoma. Study results and caveats: When set against healthy donors, newly diagnosed patients were reported to show lower baseline TCR diversity. With respect to the repertoire differences, their causes, possibly disease activity or prior therapy, remain undefined. Newly diagnosed patients had diversity similar to the baseline diversity of complete responders. Only CD4+ TCR diversity, not CD8+, had risen significantly by C4D1.

Patients all relapsed after autologous stem cell transplantation, and there was variation in brentuximab vedotin exposure. This CDR3 is built from 15 residues. Trimming took off 2 bases at V and 0 bases at J, with 10 bases between the two ends. Germline CDR1 is KGHSH and CDR2 is LQKENI. This clone was seen once. Its antigen is as yet unknown. Profiled with immunoSEQ multiplex PCR; TCRdb holds only in-frame clones, not every one. The table records almost 100,000 clones, 92% of them present only once. This receptor was obtained from a human donor with classical Hodgkin lymphoma. The chain couples TRBV18 to TRBJ2-5; D gene unclear. Sequences were derived from peripheral blood mononuclear cells (PBMCs), sampled at baseline. The CDR3 protein is CASSPGLANQETQYF. In nucleotides, the CDR3 is TGTGCCAGCTCACCAGGTCTCGCAAACCAAGAGACCCAGTACTTC.